The 9 T cell receptor beta chains below come from one sample, sequenced in a study of CD8 T cells in ankylosing spondylitis. TCRdb processed the 5' RACE reads anew with MiXCR; each CDR3 protein has one entry. Of around 210,000 distinct CDR3 sequences in the sample, 7% to 10% were seen once. The sample was blood, either unsorted or a sorted T cell fraction (not recorded which). Every receptor here comes from a female donor with ankylosing spondylitis or in good health (not recorded which).

This clonotype was counted at least ten times. J is TRBJ2-7 and V is TRBV6-5, with a tentative D call TRBD2 (6 bases). Germline V gene data show CDR1 as MNHEY and CDR2 as SVGAGI. The CDR3 is made up of 14 amino acids. With 2 bases removed from V and 0 bases from J, the gap between germline ends came to 8 bases. CDR3 sequence: CASSYGGDSYEQYF. DNA of the CDR3: TGTGCCAGCAGTTACGGCGGGGACTCCTACGAGCAGTACTTC.

This clonotype was counted many times. This rearrangement joins TRBV6-2 or TRBV6-3 to TRBJ1-1; D gene unclear. Germline assignment: CDR1 MNHEY and CDR2 SVGEGT. V lost 9 bases to trimming and J lost 2 bases, with 13 bases between them. This CDR3 is built from 13 residues. The CDR3 DNA reads TGTGCCAGTAAAGGATTGATCAACACTGAAGCTTTCTTT. It translates to CASKGLINTEAFF.

This clonotype showed up many times. The V gene is TRBV20-1, the J gene TRBJ2-4, with 7 positions matching TRBD1. Germline loops: CDR1 DFQATT, CDR2 SNEGSKA (reference sequence). The CDR3 runs 15 residues. With V trimmed by 3 bases and J by 5 bases, 10 bases remained unmatched. DNA of the CDR3: TGCAGTGCTAGGGCCCCGACAGGGCGGGAAAACATTCAGTACTTC. It is translated as CSARAPTGRENIQYF.

This clonotype appeared many times. The chain joins TRBV27 to TRBJ2-5; D is possibly TRBD1 (5 bases). Trimming pared 6 bases from V and 7 bases from J, leaving 12 bases between. Germline V gene lookup returns CDR1 MNHEY and CDR2 SMNVEV (reference sequence). The CDR3 loop spans 12 amino acids. The CDR3 DNA reads as TGTGCCAGCAGAGGGGCCCTGGGGACCCAGTACTTC. Residues: CASRGALGTQYF.

This clonotype showed up just a few times. The genes are TRBV7-2 and TRBJ2-1, with TRBD1 matching over 9 bases. In germline, CDR1 is SGHTA, CDR2 FQGNSA. V lost 8 bases and J lost 5; bases outside the gene matches: 7. There are 14 residues in the CDR3. The CDR3 region is CASYRDRANNEQFF. In DNA form, the CDR3 reads TGTGCCAGCTACCGGGACAGGGCTAACAATGAGCAGTTCTTC.

This clonotype was detected ten times or more. The CDR3 reads CASSLALKLSSYNEQFF. The DNA of the CDR3 is TGTGCCAGCAGCTTAGCGCTGAAGCTTAGCTCCTACAATGAGCAGTTCTTC. This chain links TRBV7-2 with TRBJ2-1; D gene uncertain. Trimming stripped 0 bases from V and 0 bases from J, with 12 bases between. The germline CDR1 and CDR2 sequences are SGHTA and FQGNSA. The CDR3 is 17 amino acids. The full variable domain, rest sourced from reference TRBV7-2 and TRBJ2-1, is GAGVSQSPSNKVTEKGKDVELRCDPISGHTALYWYRQSLGQGLEFLIYFQGNSAPDKSGLPSDRFSAERTGGSVSTLTIQRTQQEDSAVYLCASSLALKLSSYNEQFFGPGTRLTVL.

In this sample, this clonotype turned up many times. The chain employs TRBV18 and TRBJ2-4; D remains unclear. CDR1 is KGHSH, CDR2 LQKENI, per germline. V was pared by 3 bases and J by 2 bases, with 5 bases between. This CDR3 is 13 amino acids long. CDR3 sequence reads: CASSPGSKNIQYF. In nucleotides, the CDR3 is TGTGCCAGCTCACCCGGGTCCAAAAACATTCAGTACTTC.

In this sample, this clonotype turned up many times. The chain joins TRBV5-6 to TRBJ2-1; a possible D gene is TRBD2 (6 bases). CDR3 length: 15 residues. V was shortened by 2 bases and J by 7 bases, with 16 bases between the two germline ends. The germline V gene encodes CDR1 SGHDT and CDR2 YYEEEE. CDR3 residues: CASSFISGGRNEQFF. CDR3 DNA sequence: TGTGCCAGCAGCTTTATTAGCGGAGGCAGGAATGAGCAGTTCTTC.

In this sample, this clonotype turned up many times. The chain has TRBV9 and TRBJ1-2; a possible D gene is TRBD1 (5 bases). V shed 0 bases and J shed 5 bases, with 8 bases lying between them. This CDR3 has 13 residues. CDR1 SGDLS and CDR2 YYNGEE come from the germline V gene. The CDR3 nucleotides are TGTGCCAGCAGCGTAGCGACAGCTTATGGCTACACCTTC. Translated, it gives CASSVATAYGYTF.